The present entry profiles one T cell receptor (beta chain) with its context. The CDR3 is made up of 16 amino acids. V was trimmed by 2 bases and J by 8 bases, leaving 16 bases between them. Germline lookup yields CDR1 LGHNA and CDR2 YSLEER. The data stem from a study of T cells in Graves' hyperthyroidism and ophthalmopathy. Amplification of TCR beta CDR3 regions was performed using RNA transcripts as template. An initial round of RT-PCR targeting the TCR CDR3 relied on the HTBI primer set. TCRdb ran MiXCR on the multiplex PCR reads and lists one entry per CDR3 protein. The table shows roughly 700,000 distinct CDR3 sequences, with just over 35% occurring only once.

The chain joins TRBV4-3 to TRBJ1-6; maybe TRBD1 (5 bases). This sequence was found in a woman aged 40 to 50 with Graves' hyperthyroidism. Specimen: blood. The CDR3 sequence: CASSQRDGGGYSPLHF. CDR3 in DNA: TGCGCCAGCAGCCAACGAGATGGGGGGGGATATTCACCCCTCCACTTT.